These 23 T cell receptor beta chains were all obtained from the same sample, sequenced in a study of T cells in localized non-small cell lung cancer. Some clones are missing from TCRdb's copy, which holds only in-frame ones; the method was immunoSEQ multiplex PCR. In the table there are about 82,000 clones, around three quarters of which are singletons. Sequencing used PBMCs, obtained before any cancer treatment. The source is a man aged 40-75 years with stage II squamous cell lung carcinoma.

The CDR3 coding sequence is TGTGCCAGCAGCTCGACCGGGACAGGGGCCCACGCCATATATTTT. It yields the protein CASSSTGTGAHAIYF. This rearrangement joins TRBV7-6 to TRBJ1-3; TRBD1 matches 10 bases. This CDR3 comprises 15 residues. Germline loops: CDR1 SGHVS, CDR2 FNYEAQ. The junction had 11 bases not matched to a gene; V was cut back by 4 bases and J by 11 bases.

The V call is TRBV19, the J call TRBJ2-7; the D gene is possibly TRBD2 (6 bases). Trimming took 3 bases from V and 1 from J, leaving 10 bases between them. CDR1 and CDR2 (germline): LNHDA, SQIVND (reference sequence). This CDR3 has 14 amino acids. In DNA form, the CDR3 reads TGTGCCAGTAGTATTCGTCGGGGGTCCTACGAGCAGTACTTC. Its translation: CASSIRRGSYEQYF.

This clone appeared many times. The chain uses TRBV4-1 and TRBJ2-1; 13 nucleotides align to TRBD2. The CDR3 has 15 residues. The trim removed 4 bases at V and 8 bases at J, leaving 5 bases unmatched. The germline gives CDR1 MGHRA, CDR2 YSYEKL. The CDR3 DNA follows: TGCGCCAGCAGCCCCGGACTAGCGGGGGTTGATGAGCAGTTCTTC. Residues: CASSPGLAGVDEQFF.

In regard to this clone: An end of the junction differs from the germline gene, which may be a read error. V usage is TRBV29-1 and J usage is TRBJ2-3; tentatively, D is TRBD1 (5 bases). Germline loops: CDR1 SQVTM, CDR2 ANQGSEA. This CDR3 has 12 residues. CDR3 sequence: CSVEDSSVSQYF. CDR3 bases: TGCAGCGTAGAAGACAGCTCCGTTTCGCAGTATTTT.

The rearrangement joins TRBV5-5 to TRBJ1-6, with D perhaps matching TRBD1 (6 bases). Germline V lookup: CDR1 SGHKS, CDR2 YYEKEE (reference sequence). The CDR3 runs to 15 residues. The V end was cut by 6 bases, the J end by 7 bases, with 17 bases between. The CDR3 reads CASTQGGQANSPLHF. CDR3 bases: TGTGCCAGCACCCAAGGGGGGCAGGCGAATTCACCCCTCCACTTT.

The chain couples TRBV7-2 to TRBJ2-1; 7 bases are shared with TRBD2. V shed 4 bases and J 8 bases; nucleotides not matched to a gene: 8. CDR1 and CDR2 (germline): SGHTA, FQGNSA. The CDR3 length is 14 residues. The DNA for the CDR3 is TGTGCCAGCAGCTCGGGACTACGGCTCGATGAGCAGTTCTTC. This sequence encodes CASSSGLRLDEQFF.

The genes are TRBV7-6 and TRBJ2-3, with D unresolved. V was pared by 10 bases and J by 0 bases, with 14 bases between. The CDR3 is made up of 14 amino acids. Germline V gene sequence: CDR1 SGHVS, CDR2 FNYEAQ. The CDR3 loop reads CATQLASSTDTQYF. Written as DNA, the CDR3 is TGTGCCACACAACTGGCCTCTAGCACAGATACGCAGTATTTT.

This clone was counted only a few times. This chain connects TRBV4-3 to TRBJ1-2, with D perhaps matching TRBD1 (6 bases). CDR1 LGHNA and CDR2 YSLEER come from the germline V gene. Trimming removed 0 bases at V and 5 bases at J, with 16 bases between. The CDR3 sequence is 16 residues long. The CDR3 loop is CASSQDYRGLGYGYTF. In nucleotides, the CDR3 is TGCGCCAGCAGCCAAGATTATCGGGGGCTAGGGTATGGCTACACCTTC.

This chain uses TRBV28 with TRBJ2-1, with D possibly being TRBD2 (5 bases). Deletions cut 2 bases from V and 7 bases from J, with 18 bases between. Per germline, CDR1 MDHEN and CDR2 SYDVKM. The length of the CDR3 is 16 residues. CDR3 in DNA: TGTGCCAGCAGTTTAGGTTGGTATGAGGGAACGAATGAGCAGTTCTTC. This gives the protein CASSLGWYEGTNEQFF.

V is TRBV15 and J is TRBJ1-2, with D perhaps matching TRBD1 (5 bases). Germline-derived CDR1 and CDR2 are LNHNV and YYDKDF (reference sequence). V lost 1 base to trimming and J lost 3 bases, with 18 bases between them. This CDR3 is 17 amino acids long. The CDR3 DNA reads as TGTGCCACCAGCAGAGTACCCTCACCCCTGACAGACTATGGCTACACCTTC. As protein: CATSRVPSPLTDYGYTF. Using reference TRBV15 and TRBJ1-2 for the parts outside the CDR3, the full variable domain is DAMVIQNPRYQVTQFGKPVTLSCSQTLNHNVMYWYQQKSSQAPKLLFHYYDKDFNNEADTPDNFQSRRPNTSFCFLDIRSPGLGDTAMYLCATSRVPSPLTDYGYTFGSGTRLTVV.

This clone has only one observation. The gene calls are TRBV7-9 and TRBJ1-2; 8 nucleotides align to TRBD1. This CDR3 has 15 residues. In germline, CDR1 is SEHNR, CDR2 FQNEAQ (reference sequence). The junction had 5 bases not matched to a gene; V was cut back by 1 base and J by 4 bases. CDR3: CASSLVQGAGYGYTF. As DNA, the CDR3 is TGTGCCAGCAGCTTAGTGCAGGGGGCAGGCTATGGCTACACCTTC.

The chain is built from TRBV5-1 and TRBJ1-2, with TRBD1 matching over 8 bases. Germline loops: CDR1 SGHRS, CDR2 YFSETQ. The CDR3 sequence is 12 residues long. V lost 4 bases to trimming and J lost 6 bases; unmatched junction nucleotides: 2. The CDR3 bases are TGCGCCAGCAGCACGACAGGGGATGGCTACACCTTC. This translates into CASSTTGDGYTF.

The CDR3 reads CAIGQLEQFF. DNA for the CDR3: TGTGCCATTGGACAGCTTGAGCAGTTCTTC. The chain has TRBV10-3 and TRBJ2-1, with D possibly matching TRBD1 (6 bases). Per the germline V gene, CDR1 is ENHRY and CDR2 is SYGVKD. The V end lost 9 bases, the J end lost 9 bases, and 9 bases lay between the germline ends. The CDR3 has 10 residues.

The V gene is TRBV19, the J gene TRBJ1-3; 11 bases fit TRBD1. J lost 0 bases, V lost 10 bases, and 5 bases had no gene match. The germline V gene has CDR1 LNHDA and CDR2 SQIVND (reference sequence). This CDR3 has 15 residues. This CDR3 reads CAIPDRGLSGNTIYF. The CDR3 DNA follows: TGTGCCATTCCGGACAGGGGGCTCTCTGGAAACACCATATATTTT.

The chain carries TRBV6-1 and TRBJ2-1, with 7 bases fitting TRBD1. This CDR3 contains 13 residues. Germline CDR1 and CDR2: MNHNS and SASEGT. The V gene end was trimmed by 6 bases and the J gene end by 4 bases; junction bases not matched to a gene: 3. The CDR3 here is CASRSQGYNEQFF. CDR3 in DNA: TGTGCCAGCAGATCACAGGGGTACAATGAGCAGTTCTTC.

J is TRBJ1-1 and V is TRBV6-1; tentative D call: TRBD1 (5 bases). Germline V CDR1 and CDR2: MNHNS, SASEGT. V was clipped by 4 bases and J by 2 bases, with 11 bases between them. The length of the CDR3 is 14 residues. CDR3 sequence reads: CASSGQGANTEAFF. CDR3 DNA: TGTGCCAGCAGTGGACAAGGGGCCAACACTGAAGCTTTCTTT.

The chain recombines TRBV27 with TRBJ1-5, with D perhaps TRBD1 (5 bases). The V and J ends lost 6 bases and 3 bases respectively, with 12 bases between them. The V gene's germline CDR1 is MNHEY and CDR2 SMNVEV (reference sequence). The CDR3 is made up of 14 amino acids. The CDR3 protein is CASRGTAYNQPQHF. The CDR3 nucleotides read TGTGCCAGCAGAGGGACGGCATACAATCAGCCCCAGCATTTT.

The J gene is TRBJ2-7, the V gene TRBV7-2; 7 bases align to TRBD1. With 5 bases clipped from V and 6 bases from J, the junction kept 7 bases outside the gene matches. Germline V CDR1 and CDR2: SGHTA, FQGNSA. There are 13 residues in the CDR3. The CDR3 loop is CASSVTGLGEQYF. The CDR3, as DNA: TGTGCCAGCAGCGTGACAGGGTTGGGCGAGCAGTACTTC.

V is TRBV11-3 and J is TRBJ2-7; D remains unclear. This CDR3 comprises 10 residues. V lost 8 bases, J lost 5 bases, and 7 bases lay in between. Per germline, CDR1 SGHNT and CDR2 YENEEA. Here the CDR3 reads CASSRHEQYF. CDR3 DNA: TGTGCCAGCTCCCGCCACGAGCAGTACTTC.

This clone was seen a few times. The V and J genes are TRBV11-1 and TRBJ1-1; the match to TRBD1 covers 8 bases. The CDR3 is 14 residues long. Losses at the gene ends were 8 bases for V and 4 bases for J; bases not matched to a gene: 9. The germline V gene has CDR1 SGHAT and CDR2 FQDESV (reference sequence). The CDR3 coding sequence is TGTGCCAGCGTTACATTGGACAGGGCCACTGAAGCTTTCTTT. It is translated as CASVTLDRATEAFF.

CDR3 DNA: TGTGCCAGCAGCCAAGGCGGACAGGGCGGAAACATTCAGTACTTC. It yields the protein CASSQGGQGGNIQYF. V usage is TRBV7-8 and J usage is TRBJ2-4; 8 bases match TRBD1. This CDR3 contains 15 residues. Trimming removed 5 bases from V and 6 bases from J; junction bases left unmatched: 9. In germline, CDR1 is SGHVS, CDR2 FQNEAQ.

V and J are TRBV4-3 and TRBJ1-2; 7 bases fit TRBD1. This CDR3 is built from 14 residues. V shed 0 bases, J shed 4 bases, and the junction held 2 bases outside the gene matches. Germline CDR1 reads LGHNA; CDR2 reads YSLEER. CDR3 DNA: TGCGCCAGCAGCCAAGATCGGACAGGCTATGGCTACACCTTC. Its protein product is CASSQDRTGYGYTF.

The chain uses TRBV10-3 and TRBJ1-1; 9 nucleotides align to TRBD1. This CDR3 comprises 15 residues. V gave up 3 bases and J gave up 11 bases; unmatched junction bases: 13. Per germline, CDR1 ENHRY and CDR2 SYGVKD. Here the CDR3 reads CAISDHSGTGRGAFF. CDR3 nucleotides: TGTGCCATCAGTGACCACTCCGGGACAGGGAGGGGCGCTTTCTTT.